These T cell receptor beta chains were read from a single sample in a study of T cell repertoires in cytomegalovirus infection. TCRdb called the reads again in MiXCR, with one record for every CDR3 protein. This table has 450,000 to 550,000 distinct CDR3 sequences, about 15% appearing once. Material for sequencing was CD8+ T cells from PBMCs. These receptor sequences come from a human donor in good health (CMV status not recorded). Some clones in this sample may be carry-over from other donors' samples. The conserved cysteine and the conserved F or W are not part of the CDR3 here. Fields, in order: J gene, V gene, clone size, CDR3 protein. The listing skips clone size in some rows; elsewhere it reads once, few, many or a size class.

j_call: TRBJ2-2; v_call: TRBV6-5; clone_size: -; cdr3_aa: ASSSDSGTGELF
j_call: TRBJ2-7; v_call: TRBV6-6; clone_size: -; cdr3_aa: ASSYSGRVGEQY
j_call: TRBJ2-3; v_call: TRBV6-1; clone_size: many; cdr3_aa: ASSEGTTSTDTQY
j_call: TRBJ2-7; v_call: TRBV27; clone_size: few; cdr3_aa: ASSLLWRDRDRRY
j_call: TRBJ2-3; v_call: TRBV23-1; clone_size: -; cdr3_aa: ASRIPGISGKGTDTQY
j_call: TRBJ1-1; v_call: TRBV7-9; clone_size: many; cdr3_aa: ASSLLGAVNTEAF
j_call: TRBJ1-5; v_call: TRBV2; clone_size: -; cdr3_aa: ASSEDPATGGSQPQH
j_call: TRBJ1-4; v_call: TRBV7-6; clone_size: -; cdr3_aa: ASSLALGTGRNEKLF
j_call: TRBJ2-1; v_call: TRBV7-2; clone_size: many; cdr3_aa: ASSPGTGYYNEQF
j_call: TRBJ2-5; v_call: TRBV27; clone_size: -; cdr3_aa: ASSLGGPEETQY
j_call: TRBJ2-7; v_call: TRBV5-1; clone_size: -; cdr3_aa: ASSGTDGQC
j_call: TRBJ1-2; v_call: TRBV20-1; clone_size: -; cdr3_aa: SAPRGLRGDGYT
j_call: TRBJ2-4; v_call: TRBV20-1; clone_size: many; cdr3_aa: SAVPPSGGARLAKNIQY
j_call: TRBJ1-1; v_call: TRBV28; clone_size: many; cdr3_aa: ASTVGGANTEAF
j_call: TRBJ1-1; v_call: TRBV5-4; clone_size: -; cdr3_aa: ASSTGQGNWNTEAF
j_call: TRBJ2-7; v_call: TRBV4-2; clone_size: few; cdr3_aa: ASSQDLGTESFYEQY
j_call: TRBJ1-2; v_call: TRBV4-1; clone_size: many; cdr3_aa: ASSQLDRGGGYT